A selection of T cell receptor beta chains follows, all from one sample in a study of long-term antiretroviral therapy in people with HIV. Data came from immunoSEQ multiplex PCR; TCRdb stores just in-frame clones and leaves some out. The repertoire holds over 25,000 clones, with over 70% as singletons. Sequenced here: unsorted PBMCs, sampled almost 2.9 years after starting antiretroviral therapy. Receptors originate from a young man with HIV. CDR3s include the opening cysteine and the closing phenylalanine or tryptophan. Fields, in order: CDR3 DNA, CDR3 protein, J gene, clone size, D gene, V gene. A D gene is named only where the DNA matches it firmly. Expanded clones are given a class, and other clones once, few, many or no size at all.

CDR3 DNA: TGTGCCAGCAGCTTAGGAGGGACTCTGGTGCAGTTCTTC
CDR3 protein: CASSLGGTLVQFF
J gene: TRBJ2-1
clone size: .
D gene: .
V gene: TRBV7-2

CDR3 DNA: TGTGCCATCAAGACGGGGACCCTCTTTTGCTTT
CDR3 protein: CAIKTGTLFCF
J gene: TRBJ1-6
clone size: .
D gene: .
V gene: TRBV2

CDR3 DNA: TGTGCCAGCAGGAGAGAGCGACTCTTCACAGATACGCAGTATTTT
CDR3 protein: CASRRERLFTDTQYF
J gene: TRBJ2-3
clone size: .
D gene: .
V gene: TRBV6-1

CDR3 DNA: TGTGCCAGCAGCTTGAGCAACAGAACTAATGAAAAACTGTTTTTT
CDR3 protein: CASSLSNRTNEKLFF
J gene: TRBJ1-4
clone size: .
D gene: .
V gene: TRBV5-8

CDR3 DNA: TGTGCCAGCAGCCTCCGGACAGACACAGATACGCAGTATTTT
CDR3 protein: CASSLRTDTDTQYF
J gene: TRBJ2-3
clone size: .
D gene: .
V gene: TRBV28

CDR3 DNA: TGCGCCAGCAGCTTGGAGGGCAGATCCCTTGGAAACACCATATATTTT
CDR3 protein: CASSLEGRSLGNTIYF
J gene: TRBJ1-3
clone size: .
D gene: .
V gene: TRBV5-1

CDR3 DNA: TGTGCCAGCACCCAAGCTAATAATTCACCCCTCCACTTT
CDR3 protein: CASTQANNSPLHF
J gene: TRBJ1-6
clone size: .
D gene: .
V gene: TRBV6-5

CDR3 DNA: TGCAGCGTTGGGGCTAGCGGAACCACAGATACGCAGTATTTT
CDR3 protein: CSVGASGTTDTQYF
J gene: TRBJ2-3
clone size: once
D gene: TRBD2
V gene: TRBV29-1

CDR3 DNA: TGTGCCAGCAGCGCAGCCGGGCACACTGAAGCTTTCTTT
CDR3 protein: CASSAAGHTEAFF
J gene: TRBJ1-1
clone size: .
D gene: .
V gene: TRBV21-1

CDR3 DNA: TGTGCCAGCAGTTACACCGCGGGAGACACCGGGGAGCTGTTTTTT
CDR3 protein: CASSYTAGDTGELFF
J gene: TRBJ2-2
clone size: .
D gene: TRBD2
V gene: TRBV6-5

CDR3 DNA: TGTGCCAGCAACTCAGAAGGGGGGCGCGGCACCGGGGAGCTGTTTTTT
CDR3 protein: CASNSEGGRGTGELFF
J gene: TRBJ2-2
clone size: .
D gene: .
V gene: TRBV13

CDR3 DNA: TGCGCCAGCAGCTTGAAGGTAGCGGGGTCTAATGAGCAGTTCTTC
CDR3 protein: CASSLKVAGSNEQFF
J gene: TRBJ2-1
clone size: .
D gene: TRBD2
V gene: TRBV5-1

CDR3 DNA: TGTGCCAGCAGTTACGGGGGGCGGGAAGAGACCCAGTACTTC
CDR3 protein: CASSYGGREETQYF
J gene: TRBJ2-5
clone size: .
D gene: .
V gene: TRBV6-6

CDR3 DNA: TGTGCCAGCAGTTACGGAGGGCAGCTTAATGAAAAACTGTTTTTT
CDR3 protein: CASSYGGQLNEKLFF
J gene: TRBJ1-4
clone size: .
D gene: .
V gene: TRBV6-5

CDR3 DNA: TGTGCCAGCAGTGTGCCAGGGGCCTACGAGCAGTACTTC
CDR3 protein: CASSVPGAYEQYF
J gene: TRBJ2-7
clone size: .
D gene: .
V gene: TRBV6-5

CDR3 DNA: TGCGCCAGCAGTCAATCCCACAGAAGCTCTGGAAACACCATATATTTT
CDR3 protein: CASSQSHRSSGNTIYF
J gene: TRBJ1-3
clone size: .
D gene: .
V gene: TRBV23-1

CDR3 DNA: TGTGCCAGTAGTATAGGGCCGGGACAGGGCGGTCAGCCCCAGCATTTT
CDR3 protein: CASSIGPGQGGQPQHF
J gene: TRBJ1-5
clone size: .
D gene: TRBD1
V gene: TRBV19

CDR3 DNA: TGTGCCAGCAGCTTAGGGGGGATCGGAGTCACCGGGGAGCTGTTTTTT
CDR3 protein: CASSLGGIGVTGELFF
J gene: TRBJ2-2
clone size: .
D gene: .
V gene: TRBV7-9

CDR3 DNA: TGTGCCAGCAGTGCGGGACTAGCGGGAACCTACGAGCAGTACTTC
CDR3 protein: CASSAGLAGTYEQYF
J gene: TRBJ2-7
clone size: .
D gene: TRBD2
V gene: TRBV6-5

CDR3 DNA: TGCGCCAGCAGCTACAGAGGAATGAACACTGAAGCTTTCTTT
CDR3 protein: CASSYRGMNTEAFF
J gene: TRBJ1-1
clone size: few
D gene: .
V gene: TRBV5-1

CDR3 DNA: TGTGCCAGCAGCTTAGAATCTGCAGGGGGCATCGACGAGCAGTACTTC
CDR3 protein: CASSLESAGGIDEQYF
J gene: TRBJ2-7
clone size: .
D gene: TRBD1
V gene: TRBV11-2

CDR3 DNA: TGTGCCAGCAGTTCCTCCGGGACTAGCGGGAGCCAGATCTCCTACGAGCAGTACTTC
CDR3 protein: CASSSSGTSGSQISYEQYF
J gene: TRBJ2-7
clone size: .
D gene: TRBD2
V gene: TRBV28

CDR3 DNA: TGTGCCAGCAGCAACCCCGTGACTAAGGTTGAAGCTTTCTTT
CDR3 protein: CASSNPVTKVEAFF
J gene: TRBJ1-1
clone size: .
D gene: .
V gene: TRBV11-2

CDR3 DNA: TGTGCCAGCAGCTTAGTGGGGACTAAGCATACCTACGAGCAGTACTTC
CDR3 protein: CASSLVGTKHTYEQYF
J gene: TRBJ2-7
clone size: .
D gene: TRBD2
V gene: TRBV11-2

CDR3 DNA: TGTGCCAGCAGTTTAGGTGGAATGAACACTGAAGCTTTCTTT
CDR3 protein: CASSLGGMNTEAFF
J gene: TRBJ1-1
clone size: .
D gene: .
V gene: TRBV28

CDR3 DNA: TGTGCCAGCAGCTTAGGAGACGGGGGGTTCACAGATACGCAGTATTTT
CDR3 protein: CASSLGDGGFTDTQYF
J gene: TRBJ2-3
clone size: .
D gene: TRBD2
V gene: TRBV11-2

CDR3 DNA: TGCGCCAGCAGCCAAGATTCCGGTGGTGGAAACACCATATATTTT
CDR3 protein: CASSQDSGGGNTIYF
J gene: TRBJ1-3
clone size: .
D gene: .
V gene: TRBV4-1

CDR3 DNA: TGTGCCAGCAGCCAACGAGCAGGGGGCTTCACTGAAGCTTTCTTT
CDR3 protein: CASSQRAGGFTEAFF
J gene: TRBJ1-1
clone size: .
D gene: TRBD1
V gene: TRBV7-9

CDR3 DNA: TGTGCCAGCAGCGTAGGGGCCGATTATGAAAAACTGTTTTTT
CDR3 protein: CASSVGADYEKLFF
J gene: TRBJ1-4
clone size: .
D gene: .
V gene: TRBV9

CDR3 DNA: TGTGCCAGCAGCCCCAGGGGGCCGGACACTGAAGCTTTCTTT
CDR3 protein: CASSPRGPDTEAFF
J gene: TRBJ1-1
clone size: .
D gene: TRBD1
V gene: TRBV5-4

CDR3 DNA: TGTGCCAGTACTACGGGGGGAACTCAGGGTTGGCAGTTCTTC
CDR3 protein: CASTTGGTQGWQFF
J gene: TRBJ2-1
clone size: .
D gene: TRBD2
V gene: TRBV14

CDR3 DNA: TGTGCCAGCAGCTCCCGTGGGGACGACGACGAGCAGTACTTC
CDR3 protein: CASSSRGDDDEQYF
J gene: TRBJ2-7
clone size: .
D gene: .
V gene: TRBV9

CDR3 DNA: TGCGCCAGCAGCCCTGGGCCCACCCCAACTGGGGCCAACGTCCTGACTTTC
CDR3 protein: CASSPGPTPTGANVLTF
J gene: TRBJ2-6
clone size: .
D gene: .
V gene: TRBV5-1

CDR3 DNA: TGTGCCAGCACCTATCGCGGGTTGTCCTACGAGCAGTACTTC
CDR3 protein: CASTYRGLSYEQYF
J gene: TRBJ2-7
clone size: .
D gene: .
V gene: TRBV28

CDR3 DNA: TGTGCCAGCAGCTTGGGGACTACTCAGTTCTTC
CDR3 protein: CASSLGTTQFF
J gene: TRBJ2-1
clone size: once
D gene: TRBD2
V gene: TRBV11-2

CDR3 DNA: TGTGCCAGCAGCTTAACCGAGAGGACCGGGGAGCTGTTTTTT
CDR3 protein: CASSLTERTGELFF
J gene: TRBJ2-2
clone size: .
D gene: .
V gene: TRBV7-7

CDR3 DNA: TGCAGCGTTGAAGAGCCCCTTCTCCTGGGAGACTCTGGAAACACCATATATTTT
CDR3 protein: CSVEEPLLLGDSGNTIYF
J gene: TRBJ1-3
clone size: .
D gene: .
V gene: TRBV29-1

CDR3 DNA: TGTGCCAGCAGGGGCGAGACAGGGGTTGAAAAACTGTTTTTT
CDR3 protein: CASRGETGVEKLFF
J gene: TRBJ1-4
clone size: .
D gene: TRBD1
V gene: TRBV28

CDR3 DNA: TGTGCCAGCAGCTTAGGGTCGGGGGGAGTGGGGCAGTACTTC
CDR3 protein: CASSLGSGGVGQYF
J gene: TRBJ2-7
clone size: few
D gene: TRBD2
V gene: TRBV7-2

CDR3 DNA: TGTGCCAGTAGCCCCCCCAGGTCCTACGAGCAGTACTTC
CDR3 protein: CASSPPRSYEQYF
J gene: TRBJ2-7
clone size: .
D gene: .
V gene: TRBV19

CDR3 DNA: TGTGCCAGCAGGATAGCGGGAGGGCCTGGGTACGAGCAGTACTTC
CDR3 protein: CASRIAGGPGYEQYF
J gene: TRBJ2-7
clone size: .
D gene: TRBD2
V gene: TRBV27